This entry describes one T cell receptor beta chain. The antigen remains unidentified. This CDR3 comprises 11 residues. V lost 6 bases, J lost 2 bases, and 4 bases lay in between. Germline lookup yields CDR1 ENHRY and CDR2 SYGVKD. This specimen belongs to a study of vaccination effects on CD4 cells after COVID-19. Assay used: immunoSEQ multiplex PCR; TCRdb lists only in-frame clones, some missing. The table has approximately 15,000 clones, more than 65% seen once. The ViraFEST assay expanded antigen-specific CD4+ T cells with viral peptide pools before sequencing. Cultured cells yielded isolated CD4+ T cells after 10 days. Every participant took two doses of the BNT162b2 or mRNA-1273 vaccine. The study's findings and limits: Few convalescent patients were studied, and early post-infection samples were lacking.

The gene calls are TRBV10-3 and TRBJ1-1; no definite D call. This receptor was identified in a human donor who received a COVID-19 vaccine. The sequencing here drew on CD4+ T cells from PBMCs cultured with HCoV-NL63 spike peptides, taken after COVID-19 vaccination. The CDR3 protein is CAIRINTEAFF. In nucleotides, the CDR3 is TGTGCCATCAGGATTAACACTGAAGCTTTCTTT.